Given below is one TCR beta chain in context. Generated by immunoSEQ multiplex PCR, the TCRdb table keeps only in-frame clones and is missing some. The data contain 85,000 to 100,000 clones, approximately 95% of them singletons. The source of the sample is a study of technical replicates of blood from a few donors. Sequenced input: T cells isolated from PBMCs. The clonotype comes from a human donor in good health.

The CDR3 sequence: CASSVSRPDNEQFF. The CDR3 DNA follows: TGTGCCAGCAGCGTCTCTAGACCAGACAATGAGCAGTTCTTC. The rearrangement uses TRBV9 and TRBJ2-1, with D hard to call. V was pared by 2 bases and J by 5 bases, with 11 bases between. Germline V gives CDR1 SGDLS, CDR2 YYNGEE. CDR3 length: 14 amino acids. The full variable domain, rest sourced from reference TRBV9 and TRBJ2-1, is DSGVTQTPKHLITATGQRVTLRCSPRSGDLSVYWYQQSLDQGLQFLIQYYNGEERAKGNILERFSAQQFPDLHSELNLSSLELGDSALYFCASSVSRPDNEQFFGPGTRLTVL.